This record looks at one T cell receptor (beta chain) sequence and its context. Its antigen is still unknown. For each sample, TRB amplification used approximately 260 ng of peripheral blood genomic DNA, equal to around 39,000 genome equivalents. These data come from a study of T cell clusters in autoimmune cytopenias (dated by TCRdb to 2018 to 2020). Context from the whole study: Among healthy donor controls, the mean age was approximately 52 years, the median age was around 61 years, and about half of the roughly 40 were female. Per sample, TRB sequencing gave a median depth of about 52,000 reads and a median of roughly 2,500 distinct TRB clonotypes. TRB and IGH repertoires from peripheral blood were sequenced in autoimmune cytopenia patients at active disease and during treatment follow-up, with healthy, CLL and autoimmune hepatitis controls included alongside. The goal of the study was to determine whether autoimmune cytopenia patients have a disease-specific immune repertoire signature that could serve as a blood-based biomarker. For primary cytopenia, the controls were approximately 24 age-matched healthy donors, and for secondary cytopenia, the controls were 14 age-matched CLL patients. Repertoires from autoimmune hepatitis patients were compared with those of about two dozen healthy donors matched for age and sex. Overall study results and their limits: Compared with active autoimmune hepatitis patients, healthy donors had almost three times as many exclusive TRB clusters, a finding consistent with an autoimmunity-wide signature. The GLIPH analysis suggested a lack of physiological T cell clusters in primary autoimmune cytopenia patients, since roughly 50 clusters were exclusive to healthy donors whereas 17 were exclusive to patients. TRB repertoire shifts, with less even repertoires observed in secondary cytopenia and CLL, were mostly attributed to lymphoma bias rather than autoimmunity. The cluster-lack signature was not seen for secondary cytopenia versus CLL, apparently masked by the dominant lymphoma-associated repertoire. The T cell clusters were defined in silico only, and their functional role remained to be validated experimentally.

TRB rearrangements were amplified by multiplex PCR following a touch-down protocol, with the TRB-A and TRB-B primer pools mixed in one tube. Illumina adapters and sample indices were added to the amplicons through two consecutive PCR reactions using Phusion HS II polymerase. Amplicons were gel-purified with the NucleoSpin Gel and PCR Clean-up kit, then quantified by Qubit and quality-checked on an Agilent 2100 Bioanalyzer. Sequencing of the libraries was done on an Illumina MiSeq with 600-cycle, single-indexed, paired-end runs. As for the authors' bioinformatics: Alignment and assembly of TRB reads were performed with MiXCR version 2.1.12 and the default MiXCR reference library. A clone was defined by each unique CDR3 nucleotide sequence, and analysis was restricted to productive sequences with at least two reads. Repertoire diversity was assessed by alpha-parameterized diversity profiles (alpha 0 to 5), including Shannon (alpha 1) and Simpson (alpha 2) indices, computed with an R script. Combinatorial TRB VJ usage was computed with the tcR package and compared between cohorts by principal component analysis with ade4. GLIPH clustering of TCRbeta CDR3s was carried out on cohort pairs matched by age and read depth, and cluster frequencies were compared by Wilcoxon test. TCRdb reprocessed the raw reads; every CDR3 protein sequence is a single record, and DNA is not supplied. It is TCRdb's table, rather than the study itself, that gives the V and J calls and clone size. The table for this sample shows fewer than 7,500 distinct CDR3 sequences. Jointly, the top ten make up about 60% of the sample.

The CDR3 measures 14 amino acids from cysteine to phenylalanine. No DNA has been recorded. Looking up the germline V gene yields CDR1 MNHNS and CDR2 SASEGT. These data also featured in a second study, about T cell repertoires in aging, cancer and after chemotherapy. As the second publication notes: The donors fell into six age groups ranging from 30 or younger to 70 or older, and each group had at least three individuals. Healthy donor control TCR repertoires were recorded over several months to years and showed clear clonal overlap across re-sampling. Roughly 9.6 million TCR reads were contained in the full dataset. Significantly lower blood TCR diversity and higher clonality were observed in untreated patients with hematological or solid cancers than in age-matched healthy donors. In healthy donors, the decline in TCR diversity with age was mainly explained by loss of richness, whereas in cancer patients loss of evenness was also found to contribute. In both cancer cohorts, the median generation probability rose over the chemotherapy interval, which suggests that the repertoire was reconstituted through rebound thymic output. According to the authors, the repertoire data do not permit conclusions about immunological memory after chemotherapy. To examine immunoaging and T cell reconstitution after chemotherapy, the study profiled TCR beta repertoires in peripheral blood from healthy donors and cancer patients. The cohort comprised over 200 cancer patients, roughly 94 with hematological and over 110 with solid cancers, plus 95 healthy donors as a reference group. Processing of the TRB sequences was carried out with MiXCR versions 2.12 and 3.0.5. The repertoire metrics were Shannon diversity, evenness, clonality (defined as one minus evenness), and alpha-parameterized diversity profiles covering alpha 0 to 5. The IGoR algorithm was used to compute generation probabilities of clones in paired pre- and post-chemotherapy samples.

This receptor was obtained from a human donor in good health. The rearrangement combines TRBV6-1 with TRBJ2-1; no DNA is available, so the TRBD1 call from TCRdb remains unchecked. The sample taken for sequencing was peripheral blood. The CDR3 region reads CASSELGGAAEQFF.